Below, 8 T cell receptor beta chains from the same sample are listed, as sequenced in a study of CD8 T cells in Susac syndrome (dated by TCRdb to between 2018 and 2021). The library was produced with the immunoSEQ multiplex PCR assay. RNA was extracted with the RNeasy kit and roughly 0.45 to 1 ug was reverse transcribed using random hexamers. TCRdb cleaned the public reads at Q25 with fastp, built clones with MiXCR and kept in-frame beta chains. Identical CDR3 proteins give one entry, which carries the most common genes and DNA. Recorded for this sample are 90,000 to 150,000 distinct CDR3 sequences; around 90% of them occurred a single time. 0.12% of the sample comes from the top ten. Sequencing was performed on CD8+ T cells from PBMCs. These receptors all stem from a human donor in good health.

A single count supports this clonotype. CDR3 protein: CSATRTSGPTGELFF. CDR3 bases: TGCAGTGCTACTAGGACTAGCGGACCCACCGGGGAGCTGTTTTTT. The chain employs TRBV20-1 and TRBJ2-2; 10 nucleotides agree with TRBD2. The germline V gene encodes CDR1 DFQATT and CDR2 SNEGSKA (reference sequence). The CDR3 extends over 15 amino acids. V trimming: 4 bases; J trimming: 4 bases; junction bases outside the gene matches: 6.

V is TRBV7-3 and J is TRBJ1-1; tentative D call: TRBD1 (5 bases). Germline CDR1 SGHTA, CDR2 FQGTGA. The germline V and J ends were trimmed by 2 bases and 7 bases, with 17 bases remaining between them. The CDR3 runs 15 residues. This CDR3 reads CASSLLRQQRIEAFF. CDR3 sequence (DNA): TGTGCCAGCAGCTTACTCAGACAGCAACGAATTGAAGCTTTCTTT.

This chain connects TRBV28 to TRBJ1-1, with a possible D match to TRBD1 (5 bases). This CDR3 spans 16 amino acids. V was shortened by 2 bases and J by 4 bases, with 17 bases between the two germline ends. Germline assignment: CDR1 MDHEN and CDR2 SYDVKM. The CDR3 loop reads CASSLVRFGGSTEAFF. The CDR3 DNA is TGTGCCAGCAGTTTAGTAAGGTTTGGGGGTAGCACTGAAGCTTTCTTT.

J is TRBJ2-1 and V is TRBV14; D is ambiguous. V was pared by 6 bases and J by 8 bases, with 8 bases between. The CDR3 is made up of 11 amino acids. Germline CDR1 and CDR2: SGHDN and FVKESK. The CDR3 spells CASSPRDEQFF. The CDR3, as DNA: TGTGCCAGCAGTCCTAGGGATGAGCAGTTCTTC.

This chain connects TRBV6-2 or TRBV6-3 to TRBJ2-7; D is uncertain. The CDR3 is made up of 11 amino acids. The germline V gene encodes CDR1 MNHEY and CDR2 SVGEGT. V lost 4 bases, J lost 7 bases, and 8 bases lay in between. CDR3 sequence reads: CASSSPREQYF. The CDR3 bases are TGTGCCAGCAGTTCCCCCCGGGAGCAGTACTTC.

This rearrangement joins TRBV6-2 or TRBV6-3 to TRBJ2-1; 11 bases map to TRBD2. CDR1 is MNHEY and CDR2 is SVGEGT in the germline V gene. Trimming took 4 bases from V and 7 from J; bases not matched to a gene: 6. The CDR3 length is 15 residues. CDR3: CASSSITSGRNEQFF. CDR3 sequence (DNA): TGTGCCAGCAGTTCCATAACTAGCGGGAGAAATGAGCAGTTCTTC.

V and J are TRBV18 and TRBJ1-5, with a possible D match to TRBD1 (6 bases). The CDR3 sequence is 17 residues long. The ends were cut back, 6 bases at V and 0 bases at J, with 18 bases in the middle. Germline-derived CDR1 and CDR2 are KGHSH and LQKENI. For the CDR3, the DNA is TGTGCCAGCTCGGAGTTCCGACAGGCTGATAGCAATCAGCCCCAGCATTTT. Residues: CASSEFRQADSNQPQHF.

The CDR3 region is CASSLSGTSGRAAEQYF. In DNA, the CDR3 is TGTGCCAGCAGCTTATCCGGGACTAGCGGGAGGGCCGCCGAGCAGTACTTC. The V gene is TRBV7-3, the J gene TRBJ2-7; 16 nucleotides match TRBD2. Germline CDR1 SGHTA, CDR2 FQGTGA. V lost 2 bases and J lost 6; bases outside the gene matches: 7. This CDR3 contains 17 residues.